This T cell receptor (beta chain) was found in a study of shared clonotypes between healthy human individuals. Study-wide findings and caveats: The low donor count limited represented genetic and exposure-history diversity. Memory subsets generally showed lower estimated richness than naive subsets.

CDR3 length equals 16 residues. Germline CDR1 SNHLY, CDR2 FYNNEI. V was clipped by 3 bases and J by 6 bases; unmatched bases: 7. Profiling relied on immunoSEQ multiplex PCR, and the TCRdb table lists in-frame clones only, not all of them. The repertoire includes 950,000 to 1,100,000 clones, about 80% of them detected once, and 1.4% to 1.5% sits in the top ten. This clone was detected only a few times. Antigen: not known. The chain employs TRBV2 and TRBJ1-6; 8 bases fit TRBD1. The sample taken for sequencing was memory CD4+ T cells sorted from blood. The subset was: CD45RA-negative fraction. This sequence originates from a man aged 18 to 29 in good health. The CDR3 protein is CASSDWAGGFNSPLHF. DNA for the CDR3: TGTGCCAGCAGTGATTGGGCAGGGGGCTTTAATTCACCCCTCCACTTT.